The clone carrying this T cell receptor (beta chain) is a singleton in its sample. The antigen remains undetermined. TCRdb keeps only in-frame clones here, not all; method: immunoSEQ multiplex PCR. The data show about 1.1 million clones, 60% to 85% seen once. V was clipped by 2 bases and J by 2 bases, with 18 bases between them. The CDR3 sequence is 17 residues long. Germline V gene data show CDR1 as SGHAT and CDR2 as FQNNGV. Everyone who donated was a Caucasian adult who lived in Nashville, Tennessee. These data are taken from a study of shared clonotypes between healthy human individuals. Overall study context: Ranging from 18 to 49 in age, donors were two women and three men. Donors had three CD4 naive, three CD4 memory, two CD8 naive and one CD8 memory plate apiece. Findings of the study overall: Generation probabilities were higher for clonotypes shared across all four sorted-subset donors than for unshared ones.

The sequencing input was memory CD4+ T cells from PBMCs. The subset here: CD45RA-negative fraction. The chain joins TRBV11-2 to TRBJ2-5; the D gene is possibly TRBD2 (6 bases). This TCR came from a man aged 18 to 30 in good health. Some clones in this sample may be carry-over from other donors' samples. CDR3 loop: CASSLKGGLRPQETQYF. In DNA, the CDR3 is TGTGCCAGCAGCTTAAAGGGAGGACTAAGACCACAAGAGACCCAGTACTTC. The entire variable domain, with the rest obtained from reference TRBV11-2 and TRBJ2-5, is as follows: EAGVAQSPRYKIIEKRQSVAFWCNPISGHATLYWYQQILGQGPKLLIQFQNNGVVDDSQLPKDRFSAERLKGVDSTLKIQPAKLEDSAVYLCASSLKGGLRPQETQYFGPGTRLLVL.